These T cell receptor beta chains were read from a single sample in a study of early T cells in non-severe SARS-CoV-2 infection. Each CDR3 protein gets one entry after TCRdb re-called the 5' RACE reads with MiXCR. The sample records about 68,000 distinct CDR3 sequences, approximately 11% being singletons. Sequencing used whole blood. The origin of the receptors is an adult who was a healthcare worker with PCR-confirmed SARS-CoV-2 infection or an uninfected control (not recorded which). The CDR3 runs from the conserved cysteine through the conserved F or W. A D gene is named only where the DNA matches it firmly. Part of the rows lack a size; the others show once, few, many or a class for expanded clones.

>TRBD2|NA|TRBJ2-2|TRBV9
CASSPRGGIHTGELFF
TGTGCCAGCAGCCCCCGGGGGGGAATCCATACCGGGGAGCTGTTTTTT
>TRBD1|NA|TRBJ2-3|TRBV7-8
CASGDRGNTQYF
TGTGCCAGCGGGGACAGGGGAAATACGCAGTATTTT
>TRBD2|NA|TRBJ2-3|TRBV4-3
CASSQDGRETDTQYF
TGCGCCAGCAGCCAAGATGGGCGGGAGACAGATACGCAGTATTTT
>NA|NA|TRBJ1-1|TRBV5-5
CASSFGLTLTEAFF
TGTGCCAGCAGCTTTGGCCTCACGCTCACTGAAGCTTTCTTT
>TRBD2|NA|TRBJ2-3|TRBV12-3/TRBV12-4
CASSSPSGGSTDTQYF
TGTGCCAGCAGTTCCCCGAGCGGGGGTAGCACAGATACGCAGTATTTT
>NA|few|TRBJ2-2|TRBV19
CASRETRENTGELFF
TGTGCCAGTAGGGAGACAAGGGAGAACACCGGGGAGCTGTTTTTT
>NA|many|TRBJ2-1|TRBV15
CATSRGTWQEQFF
TGTGCCACCAGCAGAGGAACATGGCAGGAGCAGTTCTTC
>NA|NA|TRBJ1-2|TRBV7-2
CASSLGPYYGYTF
TGTGCCAGCAGCTTGGGGCCTTACTATGGCTACACCTTC
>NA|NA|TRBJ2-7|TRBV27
CASSLGGGLGEQYF
TGTGCCAGCAGTTTAGGAGGGGGCCTAGGCGAGCAGTACTTC
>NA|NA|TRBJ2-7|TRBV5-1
CASSPPSSYEQYF
TGCGCCAGCAGCCCCCCCAGCTCCTACGAGCAGTACTTC
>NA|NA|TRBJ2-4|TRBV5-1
CASSLDNNSGRVGIQYF
TGCGCCAGCAGCTTGGATAATAATTCCGGCAGGGTGGGCATTCAGTACTTC
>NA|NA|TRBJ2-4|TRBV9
CASSVGQGMGYIQYF
TGTGCCAGCAGCGTAGGGCAGGGGATGGGATACATTCAGTACTTC
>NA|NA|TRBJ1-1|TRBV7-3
CASSRDRDTEAFF
TGTGCCAGCAGCCGGGACCGTGACACTGAAGCTTTCTTT
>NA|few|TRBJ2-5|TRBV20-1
CSARDPGQETQYF
TGCAGTGCTAGAGACCCGGGCCAAGAGACCCAGTACTTC
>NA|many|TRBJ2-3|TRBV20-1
CSASLGEGTDTQYF
TGCAGTGCTAGTTTGGGAGAGGGCACAGATACGCAGTATTTT
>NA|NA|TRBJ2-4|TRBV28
CASSLYEGGGGNIQYF
TGTGCCAGCAGTCTATACGAAGGGGGAGGAGGAAACATTCAGTACTTC
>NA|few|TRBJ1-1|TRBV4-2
CASSQAGGLRNTEAFF
TGTGCCAGCAGCCAAGCGGGGGGGTTACGGAACACTGAAGCTTTCTTT
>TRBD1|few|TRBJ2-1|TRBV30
CAWSSTGNEQFF
TGTGCCTGGAGCTCGACAGGGAATGAGCAGTTCTTC
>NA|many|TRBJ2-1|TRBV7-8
CASSPGTNEQFF
TGTGCCAGCAGCCCCGGGACCAATGAGCAGTTCTTC
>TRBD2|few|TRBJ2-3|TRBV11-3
CASSPGLAGSLASGTQYF
TGTGCCAGCAGCCCCGGACTAGCGGGGTCGTTGGCCTCAGGTACGCAGTATTTT
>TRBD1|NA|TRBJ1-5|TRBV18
CASSSGQGARQPQHF
TGTGCCAGCTCATCGGGACAGGGGGCGCGTCAGCCCCAGCATTTT
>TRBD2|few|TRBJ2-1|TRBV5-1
CASSLVAGVSEQFF
TGCGCCAGCAGCTTGGTAGCGGGAGTTTCGGAGCAGTTCTTC
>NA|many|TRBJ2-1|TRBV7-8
CASTSARAGRHEQFF
TGTGCCAGCACCTCGGCCCGAGCTGGGAGGCATGAGCAGTTCTTC
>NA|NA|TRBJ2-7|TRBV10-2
CASNEGGGEQYF
TGCGCCAGCAATGAAGGGGGTGGGGAGCAGTACTTC
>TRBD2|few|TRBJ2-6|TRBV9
CASSVLAGSGANVLTF
TGTGCCAGCAGCGTACTAGCGGGCTCTGGGGCCAACGTCCTGACTTTC
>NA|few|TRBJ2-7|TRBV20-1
CSAKRVTYEQYF
TGCAGTGCTAAAAGGGTAACCTACGAGCAGTACTTC
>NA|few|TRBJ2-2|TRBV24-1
CATRDRIGELFF
TGTGCCACCAGAGACAGGATCGGGGAGCTGTTTTTT
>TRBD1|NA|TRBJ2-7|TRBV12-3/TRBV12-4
CASSRPGQVTYEQYF
TGTGCCAGCAGTCGCCCTGGACAGGTGACCTACGAGCAGTACTTC
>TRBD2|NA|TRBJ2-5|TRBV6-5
CASSYQLAGVSQETQYF
TGTGCCAGCAGTTACCAGCTAGCGGGAGTTTCCCAAGAGACCCAGTACTTC
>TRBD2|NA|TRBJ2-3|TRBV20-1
CSASLAGGAADTQYF
TGCAGTGCTAGCCTAGCGGGAGGGGCTGCAGATACGCAGTATTTT
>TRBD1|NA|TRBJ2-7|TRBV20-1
CSARTGERQYF
TGCAGTGCGCGGACAGGGGAGCGTCAGTACTTC
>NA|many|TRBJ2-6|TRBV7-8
CASSTGRLPGANVLTF
TGTGCCAGCAGCACGGGGCGCCTCCCTGGGGCCAACGTCCTGACTTTC
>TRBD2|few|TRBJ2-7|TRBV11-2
CASSISSGLAGYEQYF
TGTGCCAGCAGCATTTCATCCGGGCTAGCGGGTTACGAGCAGTACTTC
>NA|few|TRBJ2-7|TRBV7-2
CASSLDWTVTYEQYF
TGTGCCAGCAGCTTAGATTGGACAGTAACCTACGAGCAGTACTTC
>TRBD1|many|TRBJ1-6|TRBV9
CASSDRDSAESSYNSPLHF
TGTGCCAGCAGCGACCGGGACAGCGCTGAGAGCTCCTATAATTCACCCCTCCACTTT
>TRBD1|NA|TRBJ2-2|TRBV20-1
CSASGTGGTELFF
TGCAGTGCCTCCGGGACAGGGGGTACGGAGCTGTTTTTT
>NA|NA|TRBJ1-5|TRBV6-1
CASRAGGFQPQHF
TGTGCCAGCAGGGCGGGAGGATTTCAGCCCCAGCATTTT
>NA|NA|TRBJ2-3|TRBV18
CASSPPTHRDTQYF
TGTGCCAGCTCACCACCCACTCACCGGGATACGCAGTATTTT
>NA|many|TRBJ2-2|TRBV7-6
CASSLGGINTGELFF
TGTGCCAGCAGCTTAGGCGGGATCAACACCGGGGAGCTGTTTTTT
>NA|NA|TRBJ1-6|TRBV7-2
CASSLYREKSPLHF
TGTGCCAGCAGCTTATACAGGGAGAAATCACCCCTCCACTTT
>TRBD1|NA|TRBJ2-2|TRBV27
CASNPLGPTGRHTVELFF
TGTGCCAGCAACCCCCTCGGGCCGACAGGGCGACACACCGTGGAGCTGTTTTTT
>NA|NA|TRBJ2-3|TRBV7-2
CASSPDSFTQYF
TGTGCCAGCAGCCCGGACTCCTTTACGCAGTATTTT
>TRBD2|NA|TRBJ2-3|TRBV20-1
CSASDSGSTDTQYF
TGCAGTGCTAGTGATAGCGGGAGCACAGATACGCAGTATTTT
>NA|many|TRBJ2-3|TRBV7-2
CASSQEQPDTQYF
TGTGCCAGCAGCCAGGAGCAACCAGATACGCAGTATTTT
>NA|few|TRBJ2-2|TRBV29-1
CSVEDRLGNTGELFF
TGCAGCGTTGAAGATCGGTTGGGGAACACCGGGGAGCTGTTTTTT
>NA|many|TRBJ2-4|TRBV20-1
CSASQMMGKEQNIQYF
TGCAGTGCCTCCCAAATGATGGGGAAGGAGCAAAACATTCAGTACTTC
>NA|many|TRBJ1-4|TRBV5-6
CASSLGEKLFF
TGTGCCAGCAGCTTAGGGGAAAAACTGTTTTTT
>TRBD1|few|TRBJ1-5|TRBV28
CASSWTGAQPQHF
TGTGCCAGCAGTTGGACAGGAGCCCAGCCCCAGCATTTT
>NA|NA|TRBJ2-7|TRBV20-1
CSARGYYEQYF
TGCAGTGCTAGAGGCTACTACGAGCAGTACTTC
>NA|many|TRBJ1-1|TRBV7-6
CASSLTHLGEAFF
TGTGCCAGCAGCTTAACCCACTTGGGTGAAGCTTTCTTT
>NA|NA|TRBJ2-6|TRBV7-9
CASSSTSGANVLTF
TGTGCCAGCAGCTCCACATCTGGGGCCAACGTCCTGACTTTC
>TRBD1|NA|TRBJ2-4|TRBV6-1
CASSFEAGGEDIQYF
TGTGCCAGCAGTTTTGAAGCAGGGGGCGAGGACATTCAGTACTTC
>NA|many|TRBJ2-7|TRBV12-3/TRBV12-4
CASSGGAGHEQYF
TGTGCCAGCAGTGGTGGGGCGGGCCACGAGCAGTACTTC
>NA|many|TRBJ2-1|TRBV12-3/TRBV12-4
CASSFRRTDNEQFF
TGTGCCAGCAGTTTCCGGCGAACCGACAATGAGCAGTTCTTC
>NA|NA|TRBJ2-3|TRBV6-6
CASSWGGGTDTQYF
TGTGCCAGCAGCTGGGGCGGGGGCACAGATACGCAGTATTTT